There are a few counts of the clone carrying this TCR beta chain. Germline assignment: CDR1 MNHEY and CDR2 SVGAGI. The CDR3 runs 14 residues. A second 7 to 11 cycle PCR used barcoded and J-beta primers. MiXCR, applied by TCRdb to the 5' RACE reads, yields one record per CDR3 protein. This sample yields some 760,000 distinct CDR3 sequences, of which about 25% are seen a single time; approximately 4% belongs to the top ten. These data are taken from a study of blood T cells in healthy people across ages. The sample also formed part of further work on T cells of mothers and their children.

The gene calls are TRBV6-5 and TRBJ2-5, with D maybe TRBD2 (5 bases). The DNA end is a closer match to TRBJ2-1, so the J assignment may be wrong. This receptor was obtained from a boy younger than 18 in good health. Sequencing input: blood. CDR3 region: CASSSPGWVNEQFF. CDR3 DNA sequence: TGTGCCAGCAGTTCACCGGGGTGGGTCAATGAGCAGTTCTTC.